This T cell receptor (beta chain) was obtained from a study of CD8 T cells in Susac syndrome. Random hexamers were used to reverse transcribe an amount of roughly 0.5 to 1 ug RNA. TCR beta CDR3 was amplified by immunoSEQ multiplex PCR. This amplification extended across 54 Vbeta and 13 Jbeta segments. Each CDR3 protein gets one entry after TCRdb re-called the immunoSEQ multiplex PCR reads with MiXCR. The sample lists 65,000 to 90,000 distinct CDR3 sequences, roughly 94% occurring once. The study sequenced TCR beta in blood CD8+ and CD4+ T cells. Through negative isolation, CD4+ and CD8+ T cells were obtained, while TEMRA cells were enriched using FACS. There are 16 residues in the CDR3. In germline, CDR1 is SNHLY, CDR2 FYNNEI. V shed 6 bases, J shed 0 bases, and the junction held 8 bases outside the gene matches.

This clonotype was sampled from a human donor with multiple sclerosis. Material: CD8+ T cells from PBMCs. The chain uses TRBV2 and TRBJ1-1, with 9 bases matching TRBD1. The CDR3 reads CASRATGGPMNTEAFF. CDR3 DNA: TGTGCCAGCAGAGCTACAGGGGGCCCGATGAACACTGAAGCTTTCTTT.